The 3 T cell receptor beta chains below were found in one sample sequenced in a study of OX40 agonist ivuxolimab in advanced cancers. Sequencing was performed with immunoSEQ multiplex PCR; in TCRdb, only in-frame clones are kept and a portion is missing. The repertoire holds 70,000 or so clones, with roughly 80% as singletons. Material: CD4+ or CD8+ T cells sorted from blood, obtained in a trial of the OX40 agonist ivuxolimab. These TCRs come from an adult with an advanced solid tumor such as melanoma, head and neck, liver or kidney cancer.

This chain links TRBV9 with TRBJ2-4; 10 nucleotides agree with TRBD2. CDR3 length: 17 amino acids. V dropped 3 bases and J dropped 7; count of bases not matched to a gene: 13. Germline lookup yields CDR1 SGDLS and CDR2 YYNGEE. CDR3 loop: CASSAGRSGGAGNIQYF. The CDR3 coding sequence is TGTGCCAGCAGCGCCGGCCGGAGCGGGGGGGCTGGGAACATTCAGTACTTC.

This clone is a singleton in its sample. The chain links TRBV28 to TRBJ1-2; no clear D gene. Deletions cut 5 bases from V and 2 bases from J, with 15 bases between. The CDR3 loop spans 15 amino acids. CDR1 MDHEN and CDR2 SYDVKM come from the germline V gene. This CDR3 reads CASSTGGPGNYGYTF. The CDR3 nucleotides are TGTGCCAGCAGTACGGGCGGGCCTGGAAACTATGGCTACACCTTC.

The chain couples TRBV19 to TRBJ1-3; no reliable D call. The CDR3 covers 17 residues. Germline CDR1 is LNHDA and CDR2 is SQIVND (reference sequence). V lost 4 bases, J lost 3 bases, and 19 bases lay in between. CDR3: CASSTSLRQVRGNTIYF. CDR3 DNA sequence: TGTGCCAGTAGTACATCCCTTAGGCAGGTCCGTGGAAACACCATATATTTT.